This paragraph reports one TCR beta chain. Original methodology: Using reference gene primer amplification, nucleated cell counts were estimated. Clones were read by immunoSEQ multiplex PCR, and TCRdb kept only the in-frame ones, dropping some. V and J calls and clone size are copied from that table; D and trimming were computed from the DNA. The sample contains almost 80,000 clones, approximately 92% of which appear only once. This sample was included in a study of blood T cell repertoires in COVID-19. On the study more broadly: Acute-phase and convalescent COVID-19 samples originated in the United States, Italy and Spain.

V shed 4 bases and J shed 5 bases, with 8 bases lying between them. This CDR3 is 12 amino acids long. The germline CDR1 and CDR2 sequences are ENHRY and SYGVKD. The sequenced material came from peripheral blood. V usage is TRBV10-3 and J usage is TRBJ2-5; the D is unclear. This sequence was found in a woman older than 75 with acute or convalescent COVID-19. CDR3 bases: TGTGCCATCAGTGTGTCCCGGGAGACCCAGTACTTC. Translation: CAISVSRETQYF.